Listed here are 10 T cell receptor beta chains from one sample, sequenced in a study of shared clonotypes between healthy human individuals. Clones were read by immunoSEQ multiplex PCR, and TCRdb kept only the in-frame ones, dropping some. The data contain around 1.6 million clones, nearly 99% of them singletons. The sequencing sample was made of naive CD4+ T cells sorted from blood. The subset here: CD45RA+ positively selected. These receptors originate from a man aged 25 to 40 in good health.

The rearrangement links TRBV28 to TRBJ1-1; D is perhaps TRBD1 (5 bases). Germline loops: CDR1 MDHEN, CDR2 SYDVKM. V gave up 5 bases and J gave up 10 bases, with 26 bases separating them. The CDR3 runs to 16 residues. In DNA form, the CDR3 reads TGTGCCAGCAGTACTGGGCCCCTGACTCTCAGGGTTATAGCTTTCTTT. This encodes CASSTGPLTLRVIAFF. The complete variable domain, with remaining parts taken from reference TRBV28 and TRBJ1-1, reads DVKVTQSSRYLVKRTGEKVFLECVQDMDHENMFWYRQDPGLGLRLIYFSYDVKMKEKGDIPEGYSVSREKKERFSLILESASTNQTSMYLCASSTGPLTLRVIAFFGQGTRLTVV.

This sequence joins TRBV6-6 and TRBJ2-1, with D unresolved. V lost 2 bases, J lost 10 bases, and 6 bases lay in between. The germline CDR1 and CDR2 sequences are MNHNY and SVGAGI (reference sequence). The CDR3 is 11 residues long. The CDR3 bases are TGTGCCAGCAGTTACATTGACGAGCAGTTCTTC. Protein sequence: CASSYIDEQFF.

CDR3 in DNA: TGCAGCGGAGGGACTAGCGGGAAGTCCTACGAGCAGTACTTC. Its translation: CSGGTSGKSYEQYF. The chain combines TRBV29-1 with TRBJ2-7; TRBD2 matches 13 bases. CDR1 and CDR2 (germline): SQVTM, ANQGSEA. This CDR3 has 14 residues. The V and J ends lost 7 bases and 1 base, in that order; junction bases with no gene match: 4.

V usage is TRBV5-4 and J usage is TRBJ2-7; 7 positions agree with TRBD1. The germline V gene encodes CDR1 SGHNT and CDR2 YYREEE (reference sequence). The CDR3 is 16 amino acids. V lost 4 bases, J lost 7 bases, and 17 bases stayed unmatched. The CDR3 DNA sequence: TGTGCCAGCAGCGGATACAGGGGCCCTCCCGGGGCGGAGCAGTACTTC. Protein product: CASSGYRGPPGAEQYF.

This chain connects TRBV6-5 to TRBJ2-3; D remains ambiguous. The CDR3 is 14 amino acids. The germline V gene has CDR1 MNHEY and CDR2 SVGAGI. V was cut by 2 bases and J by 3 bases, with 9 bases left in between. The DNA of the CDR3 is TGTGCCAGCAGTTACCGGCTAGGAACAGATACGCAGTATTTT. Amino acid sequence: CASSYRLGTDTQYF.

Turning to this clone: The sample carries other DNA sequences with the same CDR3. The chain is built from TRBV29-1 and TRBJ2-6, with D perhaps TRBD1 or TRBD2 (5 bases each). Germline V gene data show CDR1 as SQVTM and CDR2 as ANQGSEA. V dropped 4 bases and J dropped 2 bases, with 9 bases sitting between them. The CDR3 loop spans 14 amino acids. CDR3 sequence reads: CSVALGAGANVLTF. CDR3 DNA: TGCAGCGTTGCATTGGGGGCTGGGGCCAACGTCCTGACTTTC.

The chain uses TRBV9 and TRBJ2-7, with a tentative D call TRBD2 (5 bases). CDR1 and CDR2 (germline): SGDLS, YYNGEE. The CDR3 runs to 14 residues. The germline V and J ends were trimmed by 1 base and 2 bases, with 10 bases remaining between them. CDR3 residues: CASSVRPGTYEQYF. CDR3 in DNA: TGTGCCAGCAGCGTACGCCCGGGAACCTACGAGCAGTACTTC. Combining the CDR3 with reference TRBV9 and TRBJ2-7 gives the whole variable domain DSGVTQTPKHLITATGQRVTLRCSPRSGDLSVYWYQQSLDQGLQFLIQYYNGEERAKGNILERFSAQQFPDLHSELNLSSLELGDSALYFCASSVRPGTYEQYFGPGTRLTVT.

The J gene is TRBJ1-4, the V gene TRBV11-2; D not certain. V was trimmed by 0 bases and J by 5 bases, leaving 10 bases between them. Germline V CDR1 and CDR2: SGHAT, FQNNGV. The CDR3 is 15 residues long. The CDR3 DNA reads TGTGCCAGCAGCTTAGATCGCACAGTGAATGAAAAACTGTTTTTT. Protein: CASSLDRTVNEKLFF.

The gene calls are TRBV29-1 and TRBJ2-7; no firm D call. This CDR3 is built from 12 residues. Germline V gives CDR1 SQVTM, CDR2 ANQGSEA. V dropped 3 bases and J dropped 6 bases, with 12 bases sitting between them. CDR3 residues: CSVETIWGEQYF. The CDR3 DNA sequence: TGCAGCGTTGAGACCATTTGGGGCGAGCAGTACTTC.

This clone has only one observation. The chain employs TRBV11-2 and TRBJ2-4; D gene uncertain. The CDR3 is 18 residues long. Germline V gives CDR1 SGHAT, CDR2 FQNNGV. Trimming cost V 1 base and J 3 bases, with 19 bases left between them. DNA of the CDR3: TGTGCCAGCAGCTTAGTCGGCAGGCTTCAGGTTGGCAAAAACATTCAGTACTTC. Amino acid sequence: CASSLVGRLQVGKNIQYF.